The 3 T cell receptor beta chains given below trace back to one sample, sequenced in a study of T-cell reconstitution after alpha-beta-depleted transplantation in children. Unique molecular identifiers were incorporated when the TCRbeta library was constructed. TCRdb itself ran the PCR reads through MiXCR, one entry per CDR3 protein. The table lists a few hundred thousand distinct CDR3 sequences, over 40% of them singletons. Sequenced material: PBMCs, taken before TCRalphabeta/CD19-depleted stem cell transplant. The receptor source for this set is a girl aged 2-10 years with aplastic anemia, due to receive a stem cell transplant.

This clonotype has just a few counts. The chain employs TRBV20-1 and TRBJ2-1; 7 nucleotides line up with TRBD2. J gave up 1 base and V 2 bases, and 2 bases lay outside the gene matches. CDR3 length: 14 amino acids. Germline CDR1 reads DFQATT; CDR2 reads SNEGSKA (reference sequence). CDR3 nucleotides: TGCAGTGCTAGAATGGGGGGGTCCTACAATGAGCAGTTCTTC. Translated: CSARMGGSYNEQFF.

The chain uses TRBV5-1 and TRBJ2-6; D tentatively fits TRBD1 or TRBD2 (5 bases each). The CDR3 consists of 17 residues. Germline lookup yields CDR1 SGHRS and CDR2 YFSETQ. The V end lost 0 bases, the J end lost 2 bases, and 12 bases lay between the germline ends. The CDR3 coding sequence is TGCGCCAGCAGCTTGGGGGTCGGGGCAGCTGGGGCCAACGTCCTGACTTTC. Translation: CASSLGVGAAGANVLTF.

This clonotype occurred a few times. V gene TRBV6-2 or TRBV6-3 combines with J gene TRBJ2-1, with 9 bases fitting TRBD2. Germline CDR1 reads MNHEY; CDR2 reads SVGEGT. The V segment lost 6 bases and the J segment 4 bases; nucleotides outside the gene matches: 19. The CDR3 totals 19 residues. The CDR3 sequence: CASSPHKGSGRVKYNEQFF. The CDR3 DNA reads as TGTGCCAGCAGCCCCCATAAGGGTAGCGGGAGAGTAAAGTACAATGAGCAGTTCTTC.